This entry lists 7 T cell receptor beta chains sequenced from one sample in a study of CD8 T cells in Susac syndrome. Random hexamers were used to reverse transcribe the RNA input (0.5 to 1 ug). TCRdb ran MiXCR on the immunoSEQ multiplex PCR reads and lists one entry per CDR3 protein. Of around 99,000 distinct CDR3 sequences in the sample, roughly 96% are singletons; the top ten hold about 0.095%. Sample: CD4+ T cells from PBMCs. These TCRs come from a human donor in good health.

This rearrangement joins TRBV29-1 to TRBJ1-2; 8 bases map to TRBD1. The germline CDR1 and CDR2 sequences are SQVTM and ANQGSEA. CDR3 length: 13 amino acids. The junction had 11 bases not matched to a gene; V was cut back by 8 bases and J by 6 bases. Here the CDR3 reads CSIGTGPSHGYTF. The CDR3 DNA reads as TGCAGCATAGGGACAGGACCGTCCCATGGCTACACCTTC. Full variable domain (missing parts from reference TRBV29-1 and TRBJ1-2): SAVISQKPSRDICQRGTSLTIQCQVDSQVTMMFWYRQQPGQSLTLIATANQGSEATYESGFVIDKFPISRPNLTFSTLTVSNMSPEDSSIYLCSIGTGPSHGYTFGSGTRLTVV.

The CDR3 reads CASCRGGPGQPQHF. The CDR3 DNA follows: TGTGCCAGCTGTCGGGGGGGGCCGGGTCAGCCCCAGCATTTT. The V and J genes are TRBV12-3 or TRBV12-4 and TRBJ1-5, with a possible D match to TRBD1 (6 bases). V was trimmed by 8 bases and J by 6 bases, leaving 17 bases between them. This CDR3 is built from 14 residues.

This sequence joins TRBV7-2 and TRBJ2-2, with D perhaps matching TRBD2 (5 bases). CDR3 length: 14 residues. Between the trimmed V and J ends, which lost 3 bases and 7 bases, there was a span of 12 bases. Germline V gene data show CDR1 as SGHTA and CDR2 as FQGNSA. The CDR3 DNA follows: TGTGCCAGCAGCTTCCCTCGGGGTGGCGGGGAGCTGTTTTTT. It codes for CASSFPRGGGELFF.

The chain couples TRBV28 to TRBJ2-6, with D uncertain. CDR1 and CDR2 (germline): MDHEN, SYDVKM. The CDR3 consists of 15 residues. The germline V and J ends were trimmed by 6 bases and 0 bases, with 9 bases remaining between them. DNA for the CDR3: TGTGCCAGCAGCCCTCCGCCCTCTGGGGCCAACGTCCTGACTTTC. Its translation is CASSPPPSGANVLTF.

The chain uses TRBV27 and TRBJ2-2; 10 bases match TRBD1. This CDR3 spans 15 amino acids. Germline-derived CDR1 and CDR2 are MNHEY and SMNVEV (reference sequence). Trimming removed 4 bases from V and 5 bases from J; junction bases left unmatched: 4. The CDR3 loop is CASSSDRGRTGELFF. In DNA, the CDR3 is TGTGCCAGCAGTTCAGACAGGGGGCGGACCGGGGAGCTGTTTTTT.

The J gene is TRBJ1-1, the V gene TRBV2, with D possibly TRBD1 on 6 matching bases. CDR1 SNHLY and CDR2 FYNNEI come from the germline V gene. The V gene lost 7 bases and the J gene lost 1 base, with 10 bases spanning the gap. The CDR3 runs 13 residues. CDR3 sequence: CASTRTENTEAFF. CDR3 nucleotides: TGTGCCAGCACAAGGACAGAGAACACTGAAGCTTTCTTT.

The CDR3 loop is CAISQAPGQGRVDEQYF. Written as DNA, the CDR3 is TGTGCCATCAGTCAAGCACCGGGACAGGGTAGGGTCGACGAGCAGTACTTC. The V call is TRBV10-3, the J call TRBJ2-7; 9 nucleotides agree with TRBD1. The CDR3 loop spans 17 amino acids. Per germline, CDR1 ENHRY and CDR2 SYGVKD. The V gene end was trimmed by 5 bases and the J gene end by 5 bases; junction bases not matched to a gene: 16.